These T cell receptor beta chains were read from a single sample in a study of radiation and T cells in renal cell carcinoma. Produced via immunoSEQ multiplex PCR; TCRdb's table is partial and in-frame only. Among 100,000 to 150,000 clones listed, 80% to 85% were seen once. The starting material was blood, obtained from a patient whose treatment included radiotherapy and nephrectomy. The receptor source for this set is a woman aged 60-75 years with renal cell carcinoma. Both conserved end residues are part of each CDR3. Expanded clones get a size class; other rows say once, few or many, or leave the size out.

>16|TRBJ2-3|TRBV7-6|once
CASSPLSGGHTDTQYF
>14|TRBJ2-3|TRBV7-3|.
CASSLGQGMDTQYF
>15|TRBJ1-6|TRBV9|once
CASSSGQGRLSPLHF
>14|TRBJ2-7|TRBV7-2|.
CASSLYQGLYEQYF
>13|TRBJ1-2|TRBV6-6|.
CASSYTRGNGYTF
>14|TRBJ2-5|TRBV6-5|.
CASSYSEGVGTQYF
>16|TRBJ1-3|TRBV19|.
CASSIPPGSDRNTIYF
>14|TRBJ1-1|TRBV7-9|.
CASSSPLKNTEAFF
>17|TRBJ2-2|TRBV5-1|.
CASSLVPDLSNTGELFF
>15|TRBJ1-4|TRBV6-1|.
CAIFWGGTTNEKLFF
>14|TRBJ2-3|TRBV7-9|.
CASSPQGRPDTQYF
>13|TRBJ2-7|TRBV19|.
CASSLLGAYEQYF
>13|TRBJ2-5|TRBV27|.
CASAGHFQETQYF
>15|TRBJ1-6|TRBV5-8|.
CASSLARGYNSPLHF
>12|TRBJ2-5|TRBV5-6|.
CASSLVAGVTDF
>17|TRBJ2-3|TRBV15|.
CATSRDTGGIWTDTQYF
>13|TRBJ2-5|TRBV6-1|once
CASRAGSQETQYF
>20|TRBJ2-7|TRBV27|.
CASSEGNRDRGERIPYEQYF
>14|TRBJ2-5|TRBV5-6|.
CASSSTGGQETQYF
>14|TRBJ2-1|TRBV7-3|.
CASSAGTFNNEQFF
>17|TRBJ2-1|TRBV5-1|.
CASSLGAGGSSYNEQFF
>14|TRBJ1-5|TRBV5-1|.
CASSADGRNQPQHF
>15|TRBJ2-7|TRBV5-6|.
CASSRWAGDTYEQYF
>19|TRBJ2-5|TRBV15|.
CATSTFSLASGYRQETQYF
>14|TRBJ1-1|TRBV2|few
CASSAGTGYTEAFF
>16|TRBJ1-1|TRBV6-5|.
CASSYIPGSPDTEAFF
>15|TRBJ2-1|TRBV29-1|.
CSVGRTSGRVNEQFF
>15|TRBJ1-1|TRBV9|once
CASSPSTRMNTEAFF
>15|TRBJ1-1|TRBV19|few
CASSIAPQGRTEAFF
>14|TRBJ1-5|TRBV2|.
CASSDGLPNQPQHF
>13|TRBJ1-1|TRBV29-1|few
CSGTRGSDTEAFF
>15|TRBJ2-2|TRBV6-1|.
CASTRTGYFTGELFF
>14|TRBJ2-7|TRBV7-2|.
CASSSRLALHEQYF
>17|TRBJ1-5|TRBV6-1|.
CASSVPGTGGGGQPQHF
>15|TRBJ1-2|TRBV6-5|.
CASSYGTGDSYGYTF
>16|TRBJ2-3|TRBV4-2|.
CASSQVSGRSTDTQYF
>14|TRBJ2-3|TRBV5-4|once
CASSPGTGTDTQYF
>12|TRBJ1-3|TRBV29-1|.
CSVGVSGNTIYF
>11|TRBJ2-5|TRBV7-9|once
CASSSGETQYF
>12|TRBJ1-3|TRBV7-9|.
CASSLGEAAIYF
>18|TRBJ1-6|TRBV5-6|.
CASSLDWQGSSYNSPLHF
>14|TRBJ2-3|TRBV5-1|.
CASSGGAITDTQYF
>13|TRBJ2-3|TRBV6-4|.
CATRTSDTDTQYF
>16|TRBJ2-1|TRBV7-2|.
CASSLALPLRANEQFF
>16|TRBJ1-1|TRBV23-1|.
CASSHDRDHLNTEAFF
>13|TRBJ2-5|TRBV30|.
CAWTRGPGETQYF
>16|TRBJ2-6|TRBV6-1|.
CASSEAMGAGANVLTF
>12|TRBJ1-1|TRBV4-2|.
CASSPEAGVAFF
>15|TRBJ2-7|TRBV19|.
CASSGYRVGKYEQYF
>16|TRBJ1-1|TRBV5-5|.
CASSIQGAQRNTEAFF
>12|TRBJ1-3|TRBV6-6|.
CATPGGGNTIYF
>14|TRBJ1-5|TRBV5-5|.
CASSLGQLYQPQHF
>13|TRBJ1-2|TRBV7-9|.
CASRGSGVRGYTF
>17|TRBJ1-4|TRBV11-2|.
CASSRGRGATLGEKLFF
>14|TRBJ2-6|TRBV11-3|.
CASSLGSGANVLTF
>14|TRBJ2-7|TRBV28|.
CASSIRTEAHEQYF
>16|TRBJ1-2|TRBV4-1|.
CASSQGPRTGNYGYTF